These 16 T cell receptor beta chains were all obtained from the same sample, sequenced in a study of blood T cell repertoires in COVID-19. Produced via immunoSEQ multiplex PCR; TCRdb's table is partial and in-frame only. There are around 220,000 clones in the sample; around 82% occur only once, and 4.9% lies in the top ten. Sample: peripheral blood. The source of these receptors is a woman aged 80 or older with active or convalescent COVID-19.

The chain links TRBV30 to TRBJ2-5, with 8 bases fitting TRBD2. In germline, CDR1 is GTSNPN, CDR2 SVGIG (reference sequence). CDR3 length equals 14 residues. V lost 2 bases to trimming and J lost 4 bases; unmatched junction nucleotides: 6. The DNA of the CDR3 is TGTGCCTGGAGTCTAGGACTAGCTGGAGAGACCCAGTACTTC. This gives the protein CAWSLGLAGETQYF.

This sequence joins TRBV18 and TRBJ1-1, with 7 nucleotides matching TRBD1. The CDR3 spans 16 residues. Germline V CDR1 and CDR2: KGHSH, LQKENI. V was pared by 2 bases and J by 4 bases, with 10 bases of the junction left unmatched. CDR3 sequence (DNA): TGTGCCAGCTCACCAACGACAGGGAGAGGGGGCACTGAAGCTTTCTTT. Protein: CASSPTTGRGGTEAFF.

The gene calls are TRBV20-1 and TRBJ2-1; the D gene is possibly TRBD1 (5 bases). The CDR3 extends over 14 amino acids. Trimming took off 3 bases at V and 7 bases at J, with 16 bases between the two ends. Per the germline V gene, CDR1 is DFQATT and CDR2 is SNEGSKA (reference sequence). Here the CDR3 reads CSASTGRALNEQFF. DNA for the CDR3: TGCAGTGCTAGTACGGGCAGGGCGTTGAATGAGCAGTTCTTC.

The chain carries TRBV7-2 and TRBJ1-1, with TRBD1 as a possible D gene (5 bases). The CDR3 covers 14 residues. Germline CDR1 SGHTA, CDR2 FQGNSA. With 4 bases removed from V and 4 bases from J, the gap between germline ends came to 13 bases. CDR3 residues: CASSSAWQGTEAFF. Here the CDR3 DNA reads TGTGCCAGCAGCTCTGCATGGCAGGGCACTGAAGCTTTCTTT.

The chain uses TRBV19 and TRBJ1-2, with TRBD1 identical over 8 bases. The CDR3 length is 15 residues. Looked up from germline, CDR1 is LNHDA and CDR2 is SQIVND (reference sequence). Losses at the gene ends were 0 bases for V and 6 bases for J; bases not matched to a gene: 6. The DNA for the CDR3 is TGTGCCAGTAGTATAGATTGGGACAGGCGGGATGGCTACACCTTC. Protein: CASSIDWDRRDGYTF.

The V call is TRBV6-6, the J call TRBJ1-2; perhaps TRBD1 as D (5 bases). CDR3 length equals 17 residues. The V and J ends lost 5 bases and 4 bases respectively, with 23 bases between them. From germline, CDR1 is MNHNY and CDR2 SVGAGI (reference sequence). In nucleotides, the CDR3 is TGTGCCAGCAGTCCTGGTGGGACTTACTCTCCCCTCTATGGCTACACCTTC. It translates to CASSPGGTYSPLYGYTF.

This clone was detected only once. This chain links TRBV5-8 with TRBJ2-7; D is perhaps TRBD2 (6 bases). Germline-derived CDR1 and CDR2 are SGHTS and YDEGEE. Deletions cut 4 bases from V and 1 base from J, with 15 bases between. CDR3 length equals 15 residues. The CDR3 protein is CASSPEGVRSYEQYF. In DNA form, the CDR3 reads TGTGCCAGCAGCCCGGAGGGTGTGAGGTCCTACGAGCAGTACTTC.

The chain employs TRBV30 and TRBJ1-6, with D unresolved. The V end lost 1 base, the J end lost 7 bases, and 8 bases lay between the germline ends. CDR1 is GTSNPN and CDR2 is SVGIG in the germline V gene (reference sequence). CDR3 length: 13 residues. The CDR3 bases are TGTGCCTGGAGTGGACTGACGAATTCACCCCTCCACTTT. Its protein is CAWSGLTNSPLHF.

The rearrangement joins TRBV12-3 or TRBV12-4 to TRBJ2-7; perhaps TRBD1 as D (6 bases). With 6 bases removed from V and 3 bases from J, the gap between germline ends came to 12 bases. The CDR3 consists of 13 residues. CDR3 loop: CASRSTGNYEQYF. CDR3 nucleotides: TGTGCCAGCAGATCAACAGGGAACTACGAGCAGTACTTC.

The rearrangement links TRBV5-1 to TRBJ1-3; 10 bases align to TRBD1. Germline V gene data show CDR1 as SGHRS and CDR2 as YFSETQ. Unmatched junction bases numbered 4, after V lost 4 bases and J lost 0 bases. This CDR3 spans 16 amino acids. The CDR3 loop reads CASSTGQGVSGNTIYF. The CDR3 DNA reads TGCGCCAGCAGCACCGGACAGGGGGTCTCTGGAAACACCATATATTTT.

This chain connects TRBV7-9 to TRBJ2-1; 8 bases are a match to TRBD2. Trimming removed 4 bases from V and 7 bases from J; junction bases left unmatched: 9. The length of the CDR3 is 15 residues. Looked up from germline, CDR1 is SEHNR and CDR2 is FQNEAQ (reference sequence). The CDR3 nucleotides are TGTGCCAGCAGCTCAGCCGGGACTAGAGTTAATGAGCAGTTCTTC. Translating gives CASSSAGTRVNEQFF.

Only a few counts were recorded for this clone. The chain joins TRBV15 to TRBJ1-1; 8 nucleotides agree with TRBD1. The CDR3 is made up of 16 amino acids. The trim removed 1 base at V and 1 base at J, leaving 5 bases unmatched. Germline V gene sequence: CDR1 LNHNV, CDR2 YYDKDF (reference sequence). DNA for the CDR3: TGTGCCACCAGCAGAGGCAGGGGGCGGGAGAACACTGAAGCTTTCTTT. Residues: CATSRGRGRENTEAFF. Together with reference TRBV15 and TRBJ1-1, the CDR3 gives the full variable domain: DAMVIQNPRYQVTQFGKPVTLSCSQTLNHNVMYWYQQKSSQAPKLLFHYYDKDFNNEADTPDNFQSRRPNTSFCFLDIRSPGLGDTAMYLCATSRGRGRENTEAFFGQGTRLTVV.

This sequence joins TRBV4-2 and TRBJ1-3; D is undetermined. Germline V gene data show CDR1 as LGHNA and CDR2 as YNFKEQ. The CDR3 length is 15 residues. Trimming left V 0 bases short and J 2 bases short, with 8 bases between. The DNA of the CDR3 is TGTGCCAGCAGCCAAGATCGTGGGCCTGGAAACACCATATATTTT. This translates into CASSQDRGPGNTIYF.

The chain is built from TRBV14 and TRBJ2-3, with 7 positions matching TRBD1. V shed 3 bases, J shed 0 bases, and the junction held 3 bases outside the gene matches. CDR1 is SGHDN, CDR2 FVKESK, per germline. CDR3 length: 15 residues. The CDR3 DNA is TGTGCCAGCAGCCACCGGGACAGAAGCACAGATACGCAGTATTTT. Residues: CASSHRDRSTDTQYF.

The chain couples TRBV10-3 to TRBJ1-3; D ambiguous. The length of the CDR3 is 14 residues. Per germline, CDR1 ENHRY and CDR2 SYGVKD. The ends were cut back, 4 bases at V and 0 bases at J, with 7 bases in the middle. The DNA for the CDR3 is TGTGCCATCAGTGGCCTAAGCTCTGGAAACACCATATATTTT. Encoded protein: CAISGLSSGNTIYF.

This chain uses TRBV5-1 with TRBJ1-1; 10 nucleotides line up with TRBD1. V dropped 4 bases and J dropped 5; count of bases not matched to a gene: 11. This CDR3 is 16 amino acids long. Germline lookup yields CDR1 SGHRS and CDR2 YFSETQ. CDR3 sequence reads: CASSPQPGTGETEAFF. CDR3 DNA: TGCGCCAGCAGCCCCCAACCCGGGACAGGGGAAACTGAAGCTTTCTTT.